Following are 21 T cell receptor beta chains from one sample sequenced in a study of T cell responses to AZD1222 COVID-19 vaccine. The protocol was immunoSEQ multiplex PCR, while the TCRdb copy is restricted to in-frame clones and leaves out a portion. This table has about 180,000 clones, about 86% appearing once. Source: peripheral blood, taken 28 days after the second AZD1222 dose. The receptor set was obtained from an adult who received the AZD1222 COVID-19 vaccine.

This chain uses TRBV18 with TRBJ1-4; 8 nucleotides line up with TRBD1. Germline V CDR1 and CDR2: KGHSH, LQKENI. The CDR3 extends over 16 amino acids. J was trimmed by 4 bases and V by 0 bases; bases with no gene match: 4. This chain's CDR3 is CASSPPGTGRNEKLFF. The DNA for the CDR3 is TGTGCCAGCTCACCACCTGGGACAGGACGTAATGAAAAACTGTTTTTT.

V is TRBV5-8 and J is TRBJ1-2, with 8 bases fitting TRBD1. There are 14 residues in the CDR3. Germline CDR1 is SGHTS and CDR2 is YDEGEE. The V gene end was trimmed by 4 bases and the J gene end by 4 bases; junction bases not matched to a gene: 6. For the CDR3, the DNA is TGTGCCAGCAGCCCAGGGGGCTTCGGCTATGGCTACACCTTC. As protein: CASSPGGFGYGYTF.

This chain links TRBV19 with TRBJ2-7; 10 nucleotides line up with TRBD1. Germline V CDR1 and CDR2: LNHDA, SQIVND (reference sequence). V trimming: 4 bases; J trimming: 0 bases; junction bases outside the gene matches: 6. This CDR3 contains 16 residues. The CDR3 bases are TGTGCCAGTAGTAAAACCCGGGACAGGGGCTCCTACGAGCAGTACTTC. Its protein is CASSKTRDRGSYEQYF.

The genes are TRBV25-1 and TRBJ1-1; D not resolved. The germline CDR1 and CDR2 sequences are MGHDK and SYGVNS. The CDR3 loop spans 15 amino acids. The V end was cut by 2 bases, the J end by 6 bases, with 16 bases between. DNA for the CDR3: TGTGCCAGCAGTGAACCCGGACCCTCGGTCGCTGAAGCTTTCTTT. This sequence encodes CASSEPGPSVAEAFF.

This clone showed up just once. The rearrangement joins TRBV3-1 (or the pseudogene TRBV3-2) to TRBJ2-2, with 10 bases matching TRBD2. This CDR3 contains 16 residues. In germline, CDR1 is LGHDT, CDR2 YNNKEL (reference sequence). The V and J ends lost 5 bases and 1 base, in that order; junction bases with no gene match: 4. The CDR3 sequence is CASSSRTSGNTGELFF. CDR3 in DNA: TGTGCCAGCAGCTCACGGACTAGCGGGAACACCGGGGAGCTGTTTTTT.

This chain uses TRBV5-1 with TRBJ2-3; D might be TRBD2 (6 bases). CDR3 size: 14 residues. V lost 6 bases to trimming and J lost 2 bases, with 13 bases between them. Germline V gives CDR1 SGHRS, CDR2 YFSETQ. Here the CDR3 DNA reads TGCGCCAGCAACCGGGAGCCCAACACAGATACGCAGTATTTT. Its protein product is CASNREPNTDTQYF. Combining the CDR3 with reference TRBV5-1 and TRBJ2-3 gives the whole variable domain KAGVTQTPRYLIKTRGQQVTLSCSPISGHRSVSWYQQTPGQGLQFLFEYFSETQRNKGNFPGRFSGRQFSNSRSEMNVSTLELGDSALYLCASNREPNTDTQYFGPGTRLTVL.

V gene TRBV6-4 combines with J gene TRBJ1-2, with 7 bases fitting TRBD1. Germline V gene sequence: CDR1 MRHNA, CDR2 SNTAGT. V lost 6 bases and J lost 5; bases outside the gene matches: 6. CDR3 length equals 13 residues. CDR3 coding DNA: TGTGCCAGCAGACCCGGGACAGCTTATGGCTACACCTTC. Translated, it gives CASRPGTAYGYTF.

The chain is built from TRBV7-2 and TRBJ2-3; TRBD2 aligns across 9 bases. This CDR3 is built from 18 residues. Germline CDR1 reads SGHTA; CDR2 reads FQGNSA. With V trimmed by 0 bases and J by 9 bases, 16 bases remained unmatched. The CDR3 sequence is CASSLAGRGGSFLGTQYF. DNA for the CDR3: TGTGCCAGCAGCTTAGCGGGGCGGGGGGGTTCCTTTCTCGGCACGCAGTATTTT.

V gene TRBV2 combines with J gene TRBJ1-1; unclear D gene. The CDR3 runs to 13 residues. Germline CDR1 and CDR2: SNHLY and FYNNEI. Trimming stripped 4 bases from V and 5 bases from J, with 11 bases between. The chain's CDR3 is CASSGVMRTEAFF. CDR3 nucleotide sequence: TGTGCCAGCAGTGGGGTCATGAGAACTGAAGCTTTCTTT.

V is TRBV10-2 and J is TRBJ1-6; D possibly corresponds to TRBD1 (5 bases). This CDR3 spans 15 amino acids. Trimming took 2 bases from V and 6 from J, leaving 11 bases between them. CDR1 is WSHSY and CDR2 is SAAADI in the germline V gene. The CDR3 region is CASSETGRGNSPLHF. CDR3 sequence (DNA): TGCGCCAGCAGTGAGACGGGAAGGGGTAATTCACCCCTCCACTTT.

In its sample, this clone was seen a few times. V usage is TRBV15 and J usage is TRBJ1-6; the D gene is possibly TRBD1 (6 bases). Per the germline V gene, CDR1 is LNHNV and CDR2 is YYDKDF (reference sequence). The CDR3 spans 18 residues. V was cut by 0 bases and J by 4 bases, with 16 bases left in between. CDR3 DNA sequence: TGTGCCACCAGCAGAGACTCACCGGGACACCCATATAATTCACCCCTCCACTTT. Residues: CATSRDSPGHPYNSPLHF.

This chain connects TRBV19 to TRBJ1-1, with 10 bases fitting TRBD1. The V gene's germline CDR1 is LNHDA and CDR2 SQIVND (reference sequence). The trim removed 5 bases at V and 8 bases at J, leaving 5 bases unmatched. This CDR3 has 13 amino acids. The CDR3 DNA sequence: TGTGCCAGTAGTGGGGGACAGGGGTCCGAAGCTTTCTTT. It encodes CASSGGQGSEAFF.

This clone was seen at least ten times. This rearrangement joins TRBV6-1 to TRBJ2-3; perhaps TRBD2 as D (6 bases). Trimming took off 2 bases at V and 0 bases at J, with 9 bases between the two ends. The CDR3 consists of 15 residues. Germline V gene sequence: CDR1 MNHNS, CDR2 SASEGT. CDR3 protein: CASSEWGDSTDTQYF. The CDR3 nucleotides are TGTGCCAGCAGTGAATGGGGGGACAGCACAGATACGCAGTATTTT.

The chain employs TRBV6-5 and TRBJ1-6; no reliable D call. V lost 0 bases and J lost 5, with 8 bases in between. This CDR3 has 15 residues. Germline values: CDR1 MNHEY, CDR2 SVGAGI. The CDR3 region has the DNA TGTGCCAGCAGTTACTCGGGCCGCAATAATTCACCCCTCCACTTT. Translated, it gives CASSYSGRNNSPLHF.

CDR3 amino acids: CASSDDKSSYEQYF. The CDR3 coding sequence is TGCGCCAGCAGCGATGACAAGTCTTCCTACGAGCAGTACTTC. The gene calls are TRBV5-1 and TRBJ2-7; D is unclear. CDR1 and CDR2 from the germline V gene are SGHRS and YFSETQ. Trimming stripped 4 bases from V and 1 base from J, with 12 bases between. The length of the CDR3 is 14 residues.

V gene TRBV7-3 combines with J gene TRBJ1-2; 7 nucleotides align to TRBD1. The CDR3 extends over 13 amino acids. V shed 3 bases and J 5 bases; nucleotides not matched to a gene: 3. Per germline, CDR1 SGHTA and CDR2 FQGTGA. CDR3 residues: CASSFGTDYGYTF. The CDR3 bases are TGTGCCAGCAGCTTTGGGACAGATTATGGCTACACCTTC.

This clone has just a few counts. The chain has TRBV19 and TRBJ1-5, with 7 bases aligning to TRBD1. Germline trimming cut 3 bases from V and 0 bases from J; bases unmatched to any gene: 8. This CDR3 has 17 residues. Germline CDR1 LNHDA, CDR2 SQIVND (reference sequence). CDR3 DNA sequence: TGTGCCAGTAGTATCCGGACAGGAGCTAATAGCAATCAGCCCCAGCATTTT. Encoded protein: CASSIRTGANSNQPQHF.

The chain employs TRBV3-1 (or the pseudogene TRBV3-2) and TRBJ1-6, with a weak D call TRBD1 (5 bases). Germline V gene lookup returns CDR1 LGHDT and CDR2 YNNKEL (reference sequence). The CDR3 spans 15 residues. V lost 5 bases and J 0 bases, leaving 8 bases between the germline ends. The CDR3 here is CASSSDSSYNSPLHF. DNA for the CDR3: TGTGCCAGCAGCTCAGACAGCTCCTATAATTCACCCCTCCACTTT.

V usage is TRBV27 and J usage is TRBJ2-2, with D tentatively TRBD2 (5 bases). Trimming left V 4 bases short and J 7 bases short, with 13 bases between. CDR1 is MNHEY and CDR2 is SMNVEV in the germline V gene (reference sequence). This CDR3 spans 14 amino acids. CDR3 DNA sequence: TGTGCCAGCAGTTCGACTATCCGAGTCGGGGAGCTGTTTTTT. It codes for CASSSTIRVGELFF.

The chain employs TRBV4-3 and TRBJ2-1, with TRBD1 matching 10 bases. The CDR3 sequence is 15 residues long. Germline V gene data show CDR1 as LGHNA and CDR2 as YSLEER. V gave up 4 bases and J gave up 10 bases; unmatched junction bases: 10. As DNA, the CDR3 is TGCGCCAGCAGCCGTGGGACAGGGGCCGCTTCGGAGCAGTTCTTC. It translates to CASSRGTGAASEQFF.

The chain links TRBV11-1 to TRBJ2-2, with 7 bases that match TRBD2. The CDR3 is 16 amino acids. Germline assignment: CDR1 SGHAT and CDR2 FQDESV (reference sequence). Trimming cost V 1 base and J 0 bases; bases outside gene matches: 2. The DNA for the CDR3 is TGTGCCAGCAGCTTAGAGGCGGGAGCGAACACCGGGGAGCTGTTTTTT. Its translation: CASSLEAGANTGELFF.